This passage covers 20 T cell receptor beta chains from one sample sequenced in a study of response to subunit inactivated influenza vaccine. TCRdb processed the RT-PCR reads anew with MiXCR; each CDR3 protein has one entry. The data contain about 500,000 distinct CDR3 sequences, around 7.7% of them singletons. The sample consisted of PBMCs from blood, taken 23 to 25 months after vaccination. Receptor source: a man between 45 and 75 years old who received an inactivated influenza vaccine.

The gene calls are TRBV6-5 and TRBJ1-1; D remains ambiguous. The V gene's germline CDR1 is MNHEY and CDR2 SVGAGI. CDR3 length equals 15 residues. The ends were cut back, 0 bases at V and 1 base at J, with 9 bases in the middle. The CDR3 DNA reads as TGTGCCAGCAGTTACTCGGCACCCAAGAACACTGAAGCTTTCTTT. Its translation: CASSYSAPKNTEAFF.

This clonotype was seen only a few times. The chain carries TRBV4-2 and TRBJ2-1; D may be TRBD1 or TRBD2 (5 bases each). Germline-derived CDR1 and CDR2 are LGHNA and YNFKEQ. The CDR3 length is 16 residues. The V and J ends lost 0 bases and 2 bases respectively, with 11 bases between them. The CDR3 nucleotides read TGTGCCAGCAGCCAAGATTTCGGGACCCCCTACAATGAGCAGTTCTTC. Translating it yields CASSQDFGTPYNEQFF.

This clonotype has just a few counts. The genes are TRBV20-1 and TRBJ1-3, with D unclear. Germline CDR1 and CDR2: DFQATT and SNEGSKA (reference sequence). The CDR3 sequence is 13 residues long. V lost 3 bases and J lost 8, with 14 bases in between. The CDR3 protein is CSASGATLDTIYF. The CDR3, as DNA: TGCAGTGCTAGCGGAGCAACCCTGGACACCATATATTTT.

The rearrangement uses TRBV12-3 or TRBV12-4 and TRBJ1-2, with D unresolved. The CDR3 totals 11 residues. Trimming removed 8 bases at V and 8 bases at J, with 12 bases between. CDR3 sequence (DNA): TGTGCCAGCGGAGGTATAGGGGGCTACACCTTC. This sequence encodes CASGGIGGYTF.

This clonotype appeared many times. This chain connects TRBV27 to TRBJ2-7, with D tentatively TRBD1 (6 bases). The CDR3 consists of 14 residues. V lost 0 bases and J 3 bases, leaving 9 bases between the germline ends. Germline V gives CDR1 MNHEY, CDR2 SMNVEV (reference sequence). The CDR3 region has the DNA TGTGCCAGCAGTTTATCGGGACAACTCTACGAGCAGTACTTC. Its translation: CASSLSGQLYEQYF.

Remarks on this clonotype: Given a much more abundant clone one base away, this may be a read error. The CDR3 sequence is CASSPRVAGYDEQFF. The DNA for the CDR3 is TGTGCCAGCAGCCCTAGAGTAGCGGGGTACGATGAGCAGTTCTTC. The chain employs TRBV6-4 and TRBJ2-1, with 8 bases that match TRBD2. With 6 bases clipped from V and 8 bases from J, the junction kept 12 bases outside the gene matches. The CDR3 is 15 amino acids. Germline V CDR1 and CDR2: MRHNA, SNTAGT.

This clonotype was seen many times. The chain recombines TRBV20-1 with TRBJ2-7; 10 bases agree with TRBD1. The germline V gene has CDR1 DFQATT and CDR2 SNEGSKA (reference sequence). V lost 4 bases and J lost 5; bases outside the gene matches: 11. The CDR3 has 15 amino acids. The CDR3 nucleotides are TGCAGTGCTATGGACTTCGACAGGGGGCTCAACGAGCAGTACTTC. Translated: CSAMDFDRGLNEQYF.

The chain links TRBV11-1 to TRBJ2-4; D ambiguous. The germline V gene encodes CDR1 SGHAT and CDR2 FQDESV (reference sequence). There are 18 residues in the CDR3. The V gene lost 2 bases and the J gene lost 0 bases, with 17 bases spanning the gap. The CDR3, as DNA: TGTGCCAGCAGCTTAATTGGCAGAGAGAATCTAGCCAAAAACATTCAGTACTTC. This sequence encodes CASSLIGRENLAKNIQYF.

This clonotype was detected many times. This chain uses TRBV12-3 or TRBV12-4 with TRBJ2-7; 9 bases match TRBD1. This CDR3 is built from 15 residues. Germline trimming cut 5 bases from V and 0 bases from J; bases unmatched to any gene: 5. CDR3 DNA sequence: TGTGCCAGCAGTGACCGGGACAGGGCCTCCTACGAGCAGTACTTC. Encoded protein: CASSDRDRASYEQYF.

The chain has TRBV10-3 and TRBJ2-3, with a weak D call TRBD1 (5 bases). V lost 2 bases, J lost 3 bases, and 6 bases lay in between. The CDR3 is made up of 13 amino acids. Germline V CDR1 and CDR2: ENHRY, SYGVKD. CDR3 loop: CAISERQTDTQYF. In DNA form, the CDR3 reads TGTGCCATCAGTGAGCGACAGACAGATACGCAGTATTTT.

This chain joins TRBV5-1 and TRBJ2-7; perhaps TRBD2 as D (5 bases). The CDR3 spans 14 residues. V was shortened by 0 bases and J by 3 bases, with 10 bases between the two germline ends. Germline lookup yields CDR1 SGHRS and CDR2 YFSETQ. The CDR3 is CASSLGVEGYEQYF. CDR3 nucleotide sequence: TGCGCCAGCAGCTTGGGTGTAGAGGGCTACGAGCAGTACTTC.

This chain links TRBV20-1 with TRBJ2-3; D uncertain. This CDR3 has 15 residues. Germline CDR1 reads DFQATT; CDR2 reads SNEGSKA (reference sequence). V was cut by 5 bases and J by 4 bases, with 19 bases left in between. Written as DNA, the CDR3 is TGCAGTGCTTTGACGGGCGCTCGCTCAGCAGATACGCAGTATTTT. Translation: CSALTGARSADTQYF.

V usage is TRBV20-1 and J usage is TRBJ2-3; D remains ambiguous. The CDR3 loop spans 13 amino acids. V lost 1 base and J lost 2, with 7 bases in between. Per the germline V gene, CDR1 is DFQATT and CDR2 is SNEGSKA (reference sequence). CDR3 amino acids: CSARGSSTDTQYF. The CDR3 DNA reads TGCAGTGCTAGAGGTAGTTCCACAGATACGCAGTATTTT.

The J gene is TRBJ2-5, the V gene TRBV12-3 or TRBV12-4; the match to TRBD2 covers 13 bases. The CDR3 has 18 residues. J lost 2 bases, V lost 6 bases, and 12 bases had no gene match. In DNA, the CDR3 is TGTGCCAGCAGGACCGGGAAAACTAGCGGGAGGGTACAAGAGACCCAGTACTTC. This sequence encodes CASRTGKTSGRVQETQYF.

This clonotype was picked up a small number of times. This sequence joins TRBV7-2 and TRBJ2-2, with 9 bases matching TRBD2. Unmatched junction bases numbered 3, after V lost 2 bases and J lost 2 bases. CDR1 SGHTA and CDR2 FQGNSA come from the germline V gene. The CDR3 length is 16 residues. The CDR3 protein is CASSLSGRTNTGELFF. The CDR3 nucleotides are TGTGCCAGCAGCTTAAGCGGGAGGACTAACACCGGGGAGCTGTTTTTT.

CDR3 nucleotide sequence: TGCAGTGCGAGACGAGACAGGCACACTGAAGCTTTCTTT. Translated, it gives CSARRDRHTEAFF. The chain joins TRBV20-1 to TRBJ1-1; TRBD1 is a possible D gene (6 bases). CDR1 is DFQATT and CDR2 is SNEGSKA in the germline V gene (reference sequence). The CDR3 loop spans 13 amino acids. Trimming removed 6 bases at V and 3 bases at J, with 14 bases between.

This clonotype was seen more than once but under ten times. This chain uses TRBV5-1 with TRBJ2-7; D might be TRBD2 (6 bases). From germline, CDR1 is SGHRS and CDR2 YFSETQ. V was shortened by 4 bases and J by 4 bases, with 15 bases between the two germline ends. The CDR3 covers 14 residues. CDR3 sequence: CASSQLGTSYEQYF. For the CDR3, the DNA is TGCGCCAGCAGCCAACTTGGGACTTCATACGAGCAGTACTTC.

This clonotype was observed many times. The V and J genes are TRBV6-6 and TRBJ2-2; D possibly uses TRBD1 or TRBD2 (5 bases each). CDR3 length: 12 amino acids. Germline CDR1 MNHNY, CDR2 SVGAGI (reference sequence). V dropped 6 bases and J dropped 7 bases, with 9 bases sitting between them. The CDR3 nucleotides read TGTGCCAGCAGACCGAGGGGCGGGGAGCTGTTTTTT. Protein: CASRPRGGELFF.

This chain joins TRBV28 and TRBJ2-3; 9 bases agree with TRBD2. The V segment lost 5 bases and the J segment 7 bases; nucleotides outside the gene matches: 10. Germline CDR1 reads MDHEN; CDR2 reads SYDVKM. The CDR3 contains 15 residues. CDR3 loop: CASSPKRTSVYTQYF. The CDR3 nucleotides are TGTGCCAGCAGTCCCAAGAGGACTAGCGTATATACGCAGTATTTT.

The rearrangement joins TRBV20-1 to TRBJ2-7; no clear D gene. There are 12 residues in the CDR3. V was pared by 3 bases and J by 1 base, with 7 bases between. Looked up from germline, CDR1 is DFQATT and CDR2 is SNEGSKA (reference sequence). The CDR3 DNA is TGCAGTGCTAGCCCGCTATCCTACGAGCAGTACTTC. Amino acids: CSASPLSYEQYF.